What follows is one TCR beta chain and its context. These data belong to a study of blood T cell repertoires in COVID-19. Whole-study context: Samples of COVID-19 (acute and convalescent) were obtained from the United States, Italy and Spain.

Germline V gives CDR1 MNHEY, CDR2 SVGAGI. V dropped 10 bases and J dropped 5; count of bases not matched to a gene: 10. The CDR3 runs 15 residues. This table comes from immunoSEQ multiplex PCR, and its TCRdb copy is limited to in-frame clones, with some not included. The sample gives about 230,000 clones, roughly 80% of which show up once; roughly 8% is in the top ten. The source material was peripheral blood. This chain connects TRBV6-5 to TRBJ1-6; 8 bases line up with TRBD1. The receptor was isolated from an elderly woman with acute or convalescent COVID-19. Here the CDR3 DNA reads TGTGCCACAGGGTGGACAGGGACCAATAATTCACCCCTCCACTTT. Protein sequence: CATGWTGTNNSPLHF.